This T cell receptor (beta chain) was recorded in a study of beta chain features in type 1 diabetes. At the level of the study: There was similarity between patients and healthy donors in age, gender and cell yields.

Study-wide findings and caveats: Shortening of TCRB CDR3s, moderate but significant, appeared in all four CD4+ subsets of Type 1 diabetes patients.

Sorting gave populations that all exceeded 95% purity. To note about this clone: Antigen specificity is unknown.

Reverse transcription of all isolated RNA meant that expressed TCRB transcripts were sequenced. Here immunoSEQ multiplex PCR was the method, and the copy in TCRdb shows in-frame clones only, minus some. The sample holds hundreds of thousands of clones, roughly an eighth seen once. This receptor was taken from a man younger than 35 with type 1 diabetes. The source material was naive CD4+ T cells from blood.

The CDR3 DNA follows: TGTGCCAGCAGTCCCACGGGCCACTCGTTAGCTAACTATGGCTACACCTTC. Amino acid sequence: CASSPTGHSLANYGYTF. The V and J genes are TRBV6-4 and TRBJ1-2; D not resolved. The CDR3 consists of 17 residues. Looked up from germline, CDR1 is MRHNA and CDR2 is SNTAGT. The ends were cut back, 5 bases at V and 0 bases at J, with 19 bases in the middle.